These T cell receptor beta chains were read from a single sample in a study of vaccination and CD4 T cells after COVID-19. TCRdb redid the calling of the PCR reads with MiXCR, one entry per CDR3 protein. The sample lists roughly 9,000 distinct CDR3 sequences; roughly 62% were seen once. The antigens these receptors bind are not known. Input material: CD4+ T cells from blood, cultured in vitro. These receptors were collected from a human donor who had recovered from COVID-19. Each CDR3 is given with its conserved first and last residue. The D gene is left open where the match is weak. The listing skips clone size in some rows; elsewhere it reads once, few, many or a size class.

J gene: TRBJ2-1
CDR3 length: 14
clone size: -
D gene: -
V gene: TRBV10-2
CDR3 DNA: TGCGCCAGCAGAGGGACATCAGGTTACAATGAGCAGTTCTTC
CDR3 protein: CASRGTSGYNEQFF

J gene: TRBJ1-5
CDR3 length: 15
clone size: few
D gene: -
V gene: TRBV6-2/TRBV6-3
CDR3 DNA: TGTGCCAGCAGTTACTCGGGATACCGCAATCAGCCCCAGCATTTT
CDR3 protein: CASSYSGYRNQPQHF

J gene: TRBJ1-3
CDR3 length: 13
clone size: -
D gene: -
V gene: TRBV7-9
CDR3 DNA: TGTGCCAGCAACAATGGGCCGGCAAACACCATATATTTT
CDR3 protein: CASNNGPANTIYF

J gene: TRBJ2-5
CDR3 length: 13
clone size: -
D gene: -
V gene: TRBV20-1
CDR3 DNA: TGCAGCGCCGGGGGACAGCTTCAAGAGACCCAGTACTTC
CDR3 protein: CSAGGQLQETQYF

J gene: TRBJ2-6
CDR3 length: 13
clone size: -
D gene: -
V gene: TRBV7-3
CDR3 DNA: TGTGCCAGCAGTTTACCTGGGGCCAACGTCCTGACTTTC
CDR3 protein: CASSLPGANVLTF

J gene: TRBJ1-1
CDR3 length: 14
clone size: -
D gene: -
V gene: TRBV5-1
CDR3 DNA: TGCGCCAGCAGCTTGGGGGTTAGGGGGGCTGAAGCTTTCTTT
CDR3 protein: CASSLGVRGAEAFF

J gene: TRBJ2-3
CDR3 length: 12
clone size: -
D gene: -
V gene: TRBV10-3
CDR3 DNA: TGTGCCATCAGTGACAGAGCAGATACGCAGTATTTT
CDR3 protein: CAISDRADTQYF

J gene: TRBJ2-2
CDR3 length: 15
clone size: -
D gene: -
V gene: TRBV27
CDR3 DNA: TGTGCCAGCCGGTTAAGAGGGGCGAACACCGGGGAGCTGTTTTTT
CDR3 protein: CASRLRGANTGELFF

J gene: TRBJ2-3
CDR3 length: 15
clone size: -
D gene: TRBD2
V gene: TRBV2
CDR3 DNA: TGTGCCAGCAGTGAGGACGGGAGGGCTACAGATACGCAGTATTTT
CDR3 protein: CASSEDGRATDTQYF

J gene: TRBJ1-1
CDR3 length: 14
clone size: -
D gene: -
V gene: TRBV11-1
CDR3 DNA: TGTGCCAGCAGCTTAGCGAGGGCTTACACTGAAGCTTTCTTT
CDR3 protein: CASSLARAYTEAFF

J gene: TRBJ1-5
CDR3 length: 15
clone size: -
D gene: -
V gene: TRBV6-1
CDR3 DNA: TGTGCCAGCAGGCGGGCTGGGGGAAGCAATCAGCCCCAGCATTTT
CDR3 protein: CASRRAGGSNQPQHF

J gene: TRBJ2-2
CDR3 length: 16
clone size: -
D gene: -
V gene: TRBV12-3/TRBV12-4
CDR3 DNA: TGTGCCAGCAGTTTAACTCGGCTACGCCACACCGGGGAGCTGTTTTTT
CDR3 protein: CASSLTRLRHTGELFF

J gene: TRBJ2-5
CDR3 length: 14
clone size: -
D gene: -
V gene: TRBV3-1
CDR3 DNA: TGTGCCAGCAGCCTAAGACAGGTGCGGGGGACCCAGTACTTC
CDR3 protein: CASSLRQVRGTQYF

J gene: TRBJ1-1
CDR3 length: 13
clone size: few
D gene: -
V gene: TRBV6-2/TRBV6-3
CDR3 DNA: TGTGCCAGCGGGAGGATCATGAACACTGAAGCTTTCTTT
CDR3 protein: CASGRIMNTEAFF

J gene: TRBJ1-1
CDR3 length: 15
clone size: -
D gene: -
V gene: TRBV20-1
CDR3 DNA: TGCAGTGCTCGGACGGATGGGAGCCTGAACACTGAAGCTTTCTTT
CDR3 protein: CSARTDGSLNTEAFF

J gene: TRBJ2-1
CDR3 length: 14
clone size: -
D gene: -
V gene: TRBV25-1
CDR3 DNA: TGTGCCAGCAGTGAGAGGGGACGCCACAATGAGCAGTTCTTC
CDR3 protein: CASSERGRHNEQFF

J gene: TRBJ1-2
CDR3 length: 17
clone size: -
D gene: -
V gene: TRBV20-1
CDR3 DNA: TGCAGTGCCGCCACTTCTCTAAGACAGCGAGCTAACTATGGCTACACCTTC
CDR3 protein: CSAATSLRQRANYGYTF

J gene: TRBJ2-7
CDR3 length: 15
clone size: few
D gene: TRBD2
V gene: TRBV5-4
CDR3 DNA: TGTGCCAGCAGCTTAGGGACTAGCGGAACCTACGAGCAGTACTTC
CDR3 protein: CASSLGTSGTYEQYF

J gene: TRBJ2-5
CDR3 length: 15
clone size: -
D gene: TRBD2
V gene: TRBV14
CDR3 DNA: TGTGCCAGCAGCCAAGGACTAGCGGGAGGAGAGACCCAGTACTTC
CDR3 protein: CASSQGLAGGETQYF

J gene: TRBJ2-7
CDR3 length: 16
clone size: -
D gene: TRBD2
V gene: TRBV28
CDR3 DNA: TGTGCCAGCAGTCCAACTCTAGCGGGAGGACTTTACGAGCAGTACTTC
CDR3 protein: CASSPTLAGGLYEQYF

J gene: TRBJ2-3
CDR3 length: 17
clone size: few
D gene: TRBD2
V gene: TRBV24-1
CDR3 DNA: TGTGCCACCAGTGACCCAGCTAGCGGGAGGGCCGTAGATACGCAGTATTTT
CDR3 protein: CATSDPASGRAVDTQYF

J gene: TRBJ1-5
CDR3 length: 14
clone size: -
D gene: -
V gene: TRBV6-1
CDR3 DNA: TGTGCCAGCAATTGGCAGTATAGCAATCAGCCCCAGCATTTT
CDR3 protein: CASNWQYSNQPQHF

J gene: TRBJ1-2
CDR3 length: 17
clone size: few
D gene: -
V gene: TRBV7-8
CDR3 DNA: TGTGCCAGCAGCTTAGGAGCGGCAGCTTGGGGCGACTATGGCTACACCTTC
CDR3 protein: CASSLGAAAWGDYGYTF

J gene: TRBJ1-2
CDR3 length: 15
clone size: few
D gene: TRBD1
V gene: TRBV24-1
CDR3 DNA: TGTGCCACCAGTGATTACGGACAGGGGGAGATTGGCTACACCTTC
CDR3 protein: CATSDYGQGEIGYTF

J gene: TRBJ2-1
CDR3 length: 15
clone size: -
D gene: -
V gene: TRBV7-9
CDR3 DNA: TGTGCCAGCAGCTTAGAGGGTCGGAGTAAATTTGAGCAGTTCTTC
CDR3 protein: CASSLEGRSKFEQFF

J gene: TRBJ2-7
CDR3 length: 16
clone size: -
D gene: TRBD1
V gene: TRBV15
CDR3 DNA: TGTGCCACCAGCAGAGATATTCGGGACAGGGCTTTCGAGCAGTACTTC
CDR3 protein: CATSRDIRDRAFEQYF

J gene: TRBJ2-3
CDR3 length: 11
clone size: -
D gene: -
V gene: TRBV20-1
CDR3 DNA: TGCAGTGCAACCCGCACAGATACGCAGTATTTT
CDR3 protein: CSATRTDTQYF

J gene: TRBJ2-1
CDR3 length: 17
clone size: few
D gene: TRBD2
V gene: TRBV20-1
CDR3 DNA: TGCAGTGCTAGAGTCTTTGGGACTAGCGCCACGTACAATGAGCAGTTCTTC
CDR3 protein: CSARVFGTSATYNEQFF

J gene: TRBJ1-4
CDR3 length: 14
clone size: -
D gene: TRBD1
V gene: TRBV6-2/TRBV6-3
CDR3 DNA: TGTGCCAGCAGTTACGGGACAGGAGGCGAAAAACTGTTTTTT
CDR3 protein: CASSYGTGGEKLFF

J gene: TRBJ2-5
CDR3 length: 15
clone size: -
D gene: TRBD2
V gene: TRBV27
CDR3 DNA: TGTGCCAGCAGTTTACGGCGGGAGTCTAGGGAGACCCAGTACTTC
CDR3 protein: CASSLRRESRETQYF

J gene: TRBJ2-3
CDR3 length: 13
clone size: -
D gene: TRBD2
V gene: TRBV19
CDR3 DNA: TGTGCCACTAAGCGGGAAAGAACAGATACGCAGTATTTT
CDR3 protein: CATKRERTDTQYF

J gene: TRBJ1-2
CDR3 length: 13
clone size: -
D gene: -
V gene: TRBV20-1
CDR3 DNA: TGCAGTGCTAGAGTGAGCGGGGTAGGCGGCTACACCTTC
CDR3 protein: CSARVSGVGGYTF

J gene: TRBJ2-1
CDR3 length: 15
clone size: -
D gene: TRBD1
V gene: TRBV6-4
CDR3 DNA: TGTGCCAGCAGTGAGGGGACAGGGGGCTACAATGAGCAGTTCTTC
CDR3 protein: CASSEGTGGYNEQFF

J gene: TRBJ1-5
CDR3 length: 16
clone size: -
D gene: -
V gene: TRBV28
CDR3 DNA: TGTGCCAGCAGACAACTCCGGACAGCCCACAATCAGCCCCAGCATTTT
CDR3 protein: CASRQLRTAHNQPQHF

J gene: TRBJ2-7
CDR3 length: 14
clone size: -
D gene: TRBD2
V gene: TRBV5-1
CDR3 DNA: TGCGCCAGCAGCTTAGGAGCGGGAGTGTACGAGCAGTACTTC
CDR3 protein: CASSLGAGVYEQYF

J gene: TRBJ2-2
CDR3 length: 15
clone size: -
D gene: -
V gene: TRBV6-1
CDR3 DNA: TGTGCCAGCAGCCGCAAGCCACGGACCACCGGGGAGCTGTTTTTT
CDR3 protein: CASSRKPRTTGELFF

J gene: TRBJ2-3
CDR3 length: 15
clone size: -
D gene: -
V gene: TRBV20-1
CDR3 DNA: TGCAGTGCTCTTCCTTACTCGGATTTCACAGATACGCAGTATTTT
CDR3 protein: CSALPYSDFTDTQYF

J gene: TRBJ2-1
CDR3 length: 16
clone size: -
D gene: -
V gene: TRBV7-8
CDR3 DNA: TGTGCCAGCAGTTCTTATCGGGCGGGGGCATACAATGAGCAGTTCTTC
CDR3 protein: CASSSYRAGAYNEQFF

J gene: TRBJ1-4
CDR3 length: 12
clone size: large
D gene: -
V gene: TRBV30
CDR3 DNA: TGTGCCTGGAACCGGGACGGGGAAAAACTGTTTTTT
CDR3 protein: CAWNRDGEKLFF

J gene: TRBJ1-5
CDR3 length: 16
clone size: few
D gene: -
V gene: TRBV15
CDR3 DNA: TGTGCCACCAGCAGAGATATCCAGAGTAGCAATCAGCCCCAGCATTTT
CDR3 protein: CATSRDIQSSNQPQHF

J gene: TRBJ2-3
CDR3 length: 14
clone size: -
D gene: -
V gene: TRBV7-2
CDR3 DNA: TGTGCCAGCAGCTTAAGCGTACTCACAGATACGCAGTATTTT
CDR3 protein: CASSLSVLTDTQYF

J gene: TRBJ1-1
CDR3 length: 14
clone size: few
D gene: -
V gene: TRBV6-1
CDR3 DNA: TGTGCCAGCAGTGGTTCGCAGGTGGAGGCTGAAGCTTTCTTT
CDR3 protein: CASSGSQVEAEAFF

J gene: TRBJ2-1
CDR3 length: 13
clone size: once
D gene: -
V gene: TRBV6-1
CDR3 DNA: TGTGCCAGCAGTGAAACACGCGGGCATGAGCAGTTCTTC
CDR3 protein: CASSETRGHEQFF

J gene: TRBJ2-5
CDR3 length: 14
clone size: once
D gene: TRBD2
V gene: TRBV10-1
CDR3 DNA: TGCGCCAGCAGTGATTCTAGCGGGAGGAAGACCCAGTACTTC
CDR3 protein: CASSDSSGRKTQYF

J gene: TRBJ1-1
CDR3 length: 13
clone size: -
D gene: -
V gene: TRBV7-2
CDR3 DNA: TGTGCCAGCCGGGCCAGGGCGAACACTGGAGCTTTCTTT
CDR3 protein: CASRARANTGAFF

J gene: TRBJ2-6
CDR3 length: 15
clone size: -
D gene: -
V gene: TRBV25-1
CDR3 DNA: TGTGCCAGCAGCCCCCAGGGTGGGGGGGCCAACGTCCTGACTTTC
CDR3 protein: CASSPQGGGANVLTF

J gene: TRBJ2-5
CDR3 length: 12
clone size: few
D gene: -
V gene: TRBV3-1
CDR3 DNA: TGTGCCAGCAGCCCCCTTTCAGGGACCCAGTACTTC
CDR3 protein: CASSPLSGTQYF

J gene: TRBJ1-2
CDR3 length: 13
clone size: -
D gene: TRBD1
V gene: TRBV12-3/TRBV12-4
CDR3 DNA: TGTGCCAGCAGTTTCGACAGGGACTATGGCTACACCTTC
CDR3 protein: CASSFDRDYGYTF

J gene: TRBJ2-7
CDR3 length: 12
clone size: -
D gene: -
V gene: TRBV7-2
CDR3 DNA: TGTGCCAGCAGCTTAGCCCGAGGGGCCCAGTACTTC
CDR3 protein: CASSLARGAQYF

J gene: TRBJ2-2
CDR3 length: 15
clone size: few
D gene: TRBD1
V gene: TRBV6-1
CDR3 DNA: TGTGCCAGCAGCCGCCGGACAGGGGGTACCGGGGAGCTGTTTTTT
CDR3 protein: CASSRRTGGTGELFF

J gene: TRBJ2-1
CDR3 length: 16
clone size: -
D gene: -
V gene: TRBV5-5
CDR3 DNA: TGTGCCAGCAGCCCATACCGGGACCGCGTCCTGGATGAGCAGTTCTTC
CDR3 protein: CASSPYRDRVLDEQFF

J gene: TRBJ2-3
CDR3 length: 15
clone size: -
D gene: TRBD1
V gene: TRBV6-1
CDR3 DNA: TGTGCCAGCAGGAGATGGACAGGGGCCACAGATACGCAGTATTTT
CDR3 protein: CASRRWTGATDTQYF